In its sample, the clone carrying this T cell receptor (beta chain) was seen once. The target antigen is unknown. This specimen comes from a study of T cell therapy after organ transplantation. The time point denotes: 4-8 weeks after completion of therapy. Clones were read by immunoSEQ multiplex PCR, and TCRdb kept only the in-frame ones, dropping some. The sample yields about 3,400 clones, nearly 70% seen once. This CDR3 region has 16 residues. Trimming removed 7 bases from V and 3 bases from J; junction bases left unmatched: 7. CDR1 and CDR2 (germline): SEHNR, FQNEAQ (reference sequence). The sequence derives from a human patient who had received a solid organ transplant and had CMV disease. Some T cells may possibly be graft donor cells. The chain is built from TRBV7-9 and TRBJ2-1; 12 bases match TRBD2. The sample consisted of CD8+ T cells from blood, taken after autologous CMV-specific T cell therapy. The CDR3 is CASTPSTSGGYNEQFF. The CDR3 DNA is TGTGCCAGCACCCCCTCGACTAGCGGGGGCTACAATGAGCAGTTCTTC.